The present T cell receptor (beta chain) was sequenced within a study of blood T cell repertoires in COVID-19. Study overall: Acute and convalescent COVID-19 samples came from the United States, Italy and Spain. PBMCs, B-cell-depleted T cells, or T cells were the source of the cDNA or gDNA that made up the material.

The CDR3 consists of 16 residues. CDR1 and CDR2 from the germline V gene are SGHNT and YENEEA. With 1 base removed from V and 1 base from J, the gap between germline ends came to 13 bases. Authors' methods: Estimates of nucleated cell counts were drawn from the amplification of reference gene primers. Libraries were prepared by immunoSEQ multiplex PCR; TCRdb keeps only in-frame clonotypes and omits some of them. V and J calls and clone size come straight from that table; D and trimming were deduced from the DNA. The sample lists about 310,000 clones; roughly 87% were seen once. The TCR was taken from a man aged 45-65 years with active or convalescent COVID-19. The chain employs TRBV11-3 and TRBJ2-5, with D maybe TRBD2 (6 bases). Input material: peripheral blood. The CDR3: CASSLGPGRPQETQYF. The CDR3 DNA reads as TGTGCCAGCAGCTTAGGGCCCGGGAGACCCCAAGAGACCCAGTACTTC.